These 22 T cell receptor beta chains were all obtained from the same sample, sequenced in a study of cytomegalovirus exposure and HLA in healthy donors. The PCR was carried out with 60 Vbeta primers and 13 Jbeta primers. Method: immunoSEQ multiplex PCR; TCRdb's copy keeps in-frame clones and lacks some. Of about 150,000 clones detected, 60% to 75% appear once; the ten largest clones hold about 6.5%. Material for sequencing was PBMCs. The receptors derive from a man younger than 40 in good health and CMV-seronegative.

This clone was seen once. The chain uses TRBV27 and TRBJ1-2, with TRBD1 matching over 7 bases. V lost 8 bases, J lost 4 bases, and 7 bases stayed unmatched. The CDR3 runs 13 residues. The germline V gene encodes CDR1 MNHEY and CDR2 SMNVEV (reference sequence). CDR3 sequence (DNA): TGTGCCAGCGGGCGACAGGGAGGCTATGGCTACACCTTC. Its translation: CASGRQGGYGYTF.

The chain combines TRBV5-1 with TRBJ2-1; the match to TRBD2 covers 7 bases. Germline CDR1 and CDR2: SGHRS and YFSETQ. The CDR3 extends over 15 amino acids. J gave up 2 bases and V 0 bases, and 2 bases lay outside the gene matches. The CDR3, as DNA: TGCGCCAGCAGCTTGGGCGGGAGCACCTACAATGAGCAGTTCTTC. Translating it yields CASSLGGSTYNEQFF.

This clone was seen a few times. This rearrangement joins TRBV28 to TRBJ2-5; D is unclear. CDR1 is MDHEN, CDR2 SYDVKM, per germline. With 3 bases removed from V and 9 bases from J, the gap between germline ends came to 11 bases. The CDR3 is 12 residues long. Written as DNA, the CDR3 is TGTGCCAGCAGTTTGAAGCCCGGTCCCCAGTACTTC. It encodes CASSLKPGPQYF.

The rearrangement uses TRBV29-1 and TRBJ2-7; 7 bases agree with TRBD2. The J segment lost 1 base and the V segment lost 4 bases, leaving 7 bases of the junction unmatched. The V gene's germline CDR1 is SQVTM and CDR2 ANQGSEA. This CDR3 region has 14 residues. DNA for the CDR3: TGCAGCGTTGCCCTTGGGGGGGATTCCTACGAGCAGTACTTC. Protein product: CSVALGGDSYEQYF.

V usage is TRBV21-1 and J usage is TRBJ2-3; whether TRBD2, the table's D call, matches the DNA was not checked. TRBV21-1 is deemed a pseudogene. The CDR3 totals 16 residues. CDR3 sequence: CASSKMGRLGGDTQYF. The CDR3 nucleotides are TGTGCCAGCAGCAAAATGGGGAGACTAGGAGGGGATACGCAGTATTTT.

This chain joins TRBV6-4 and TRBJ2-6; a possible D gene is TRBD1 (6 bases). The CDR3 sequence is 13 residues long. CDR1 MRHNA and CDR2 SNTAGT come from the germline V gene. Deletions cut 6 bases from V and 8 bases from J, with 11 bases between. The CDR3 sequence: CASREQGSNVLTF. CDR3 sequence (DNA): TGTGCCAGCAGAGAACAGGGTTCCAACGTCCTGACTTTC.

The chain carries TRBV30 and TRBJ2-7, with 8 bases lining up with TRBD1. The germline gives CDR1 GTSNPN, CDR2 SVGIG (reference sequence). The CDR3 is 13 residues long. The junction had 2 bases not matched to a gene; V was cut back by 4 bases and J by 0 bases. In nucleotides, the CDR3 is TGTGCCTGGACGGGACAGGCCTCCTACGAGCAGTACTTC. Translating it yields CAWTGQASYEQYF. Together with reference TRBV30 and TRBJ2-7, the CDR3 gives the full variable domain: SQTIHQWPATLVQPVGSPLSLECTVEGTSNPNLYWYRQAAGRGLQLLFYSVGIGQISSEVPQNLSASRPQDRQFILSSKKLLLSDSGFYLCAWTGQASYEQYFGPGTRLTVT.

The J gene is TRBJ2-1, the V gene TRBV5-8; D is possibly TRBD2 (5 bases). V lost 4 bases and J 2 bases, leaving 13 bases between the germline ends. The CDR3 is made up of 15 amino acids. Germline assignment: CDR1 SGHTS and CDR2 YDEGEE. CDR3 coding DNA: TGTGCCAGCAGCCCAAGGACTGTCACCTACAATGAGCAGTTCTTC. It is translated as CASSPRTVTYNEQFF. The complete variable domain, with remaining parts taken from reference TRBV5-8 and TRBJ2-1, reads EAGVTQSPTHLIKTRGQQATLRCSPISGHTSVYWYQQALGLGLQFLLWYDEGEERNRGNFPPRFSGRQFPNYSSELNVNALELEDSALYLCASSPRTVTYNEQFFGPGTRLTVL.

This chain links TRBV11-2 with TRBJ2-7; the D gene is possibly TRBD1 (5 bases). Trimming removed 6 bases at V and 5 bases at J, with 11 bases between. The CDR3 contains 12 residues. The germline CDR1 and CDR2 sequences are SGHAT and FQNNGV. The CDR3 sequence: CASSEQGNEQYF. CDR3 DNA: TGTGCCAGCAGTGAGCAGGGAAACGAGCAGTACTTC.

CDR3 loop: CASSRNPGGFTEAFF. The CDR3 DNA reads as TGTGCCAGCAGCCGGAACCCAGGGGGCTTCACTGAAGCTTTCTTT. The rearrangement links TRBV6-5 to TRBJ1-1; TRBD1 matches 8 bases. Trimming removed 6 bases from V and 4 bases from J; junction bases left unmatched: 10. CDR1 is MNHEY and CDR2 is SVGAGI in the germline V gene. This CDR3 is 15 amino acids long.

The rearrangement links TRBV5-1 to TRBJ2-1; 7 positions match TRBD1. Germline assignment: CDR1 SGHRS and CDR2 YFSETQ. This CDR3 spans 16 amino acids. V lost 4 bases to trimming and J lost 6 bases; unmatched junction nucleotides: 13. The CDR3 DNA reads as TGCGCCAGCAGCGAATCCCCACAGGGGATGGGCAATGAGCAGTTCTTC. It yields the protein CASSESPQGMGNEQFF.

This sequence joins TRBV7-9 and TRBJ1-4, with TRBD1 matching over 8 bases. The V and J ends lost 1 base and 7 bases, in that order; junction bases with no gene match: 2. The CDR3 totals 14 residues. Per germline, CDR1 SEHNR and CDR2 FQNEAQ (reference sequence). The DNA of the CDR3 is TGTGCCAGCAGCTTAGTAGGGACAGGTGAAAAACTGTTTTTT. This codes for CASSLVGTGEKLFF.

This clone was seen only a few times. The J gene is TRBJ1-2, the V gene TRBV4-2; D perhaps matches TRBD1 (5 bases). This CDR3 has 14 residues. The germline V and J ends were trimmed by 3 bases and 8 bases, with 16 bases remaining between them. Germline CDR1 is LGHNA and CDR2 is YNFKEQ. CDR3 sequence reads: CASSQSEKGMGYTF. CDR3 coding DNA: TGTGCCAGCAGCCAGAGTGAGAAGGGGATGGGCTACACCTTC.

Concerning this clone itself: The identical CDR3 is also encoded by other nucleotide sequences in the sample. The V and J genes are TRBV4-1 and TRBJ2-7; 10 bases are a match to TRBD2. With 2 bases clipped from V and 6 bases from J, the junction kept 4 bases outside the gene matches. This CDR3 has 14 residues. CDR1 is MGHRA and CDR2 is YSYEKL in the germline V gene. The CDR3 loop is CASSQLAGAGEQYF. The CDR3, as DNA: TGCGCCAGCAGCCAACTAGCGGGGGCTGGCGAGCAGTACTTC.

The V gene is TRBV11-2, the J gene TRBJ2-7, with D possibly matching TRBD1 (6 bases). Germline lookup yields CDR1 SGHAT and CDR2 FQNNGV. The V end was cut by 5 bases, the J end by 4 bases, with 15 bases between. The CDR3 is made up of 14 amino acids. The CDR3 region is CASSPDSTPYEQYF. CDR3 nucleotide sequence: TGTGCCAGCAGCCCGGACAGTACTCCTTACGAGCAGTACTTC.

The gene calls are TRBV6-5 and TRBJ1-6; D perhaps matches TRBD1 (5 bases). The V gene's germline CDR1 is MNHEY and CDR2 SVGAGI. V was trimmed by 3 bases and J by 7 bases, leaving 10 bases between them. The CDR3 length is 14 residues. CDR3 coding DNA: TGTGCCAGCAGTTATCGGGGGGGGAATTCACCCCTCCACTTT. Its translation: CASSYRGGNSPLHF.

This chain joins TRBV28 and TRBJ1-6; unclear D gene. CDR1 MDHEN and CDR2 SYDVKM come from the germline V gene. The CDR3 contains 13 residues. The V end was cut by 5 bases, the J end by 13 bases, with 15 bases between. CDR3 protein: CASSPGPEFPLHF. The CDR3 nucleotides are TGTGCCAGCAGTCCAGGTCCCGAATTCCCCCTCCACTTT.

The genes are TRBV6-1 and TRBJ2-7; 9 bases fit TRBD1. Germline V gene sequence: CDR1 MNHNS, CDR2 SASEGT. The CDR3 consists of 14 residues. V was clipped by 4 bases and J by 11 bases; unmatched bases: 12. The CDR3 loop reads CASSGVPTGTGKYF. The DNA for the CDR3 is TGTGCCAGCAGTGGGGTACCTACCGGGACAGGGAAGTACTTC.

Details on this clone: The germline gene is not matched at one end of the junction; a read error may be the cause. This sequence joins TRBV6-5 and TRBJ2-6, with 7 bases aligning to TRBD1. Germline CDR1 and CDR2: MNHEY and SVGAGI. There are 16 residues in the CDR3. The CDR3 here is CASSYGDSSGANGLTF. DNA for the CDR3: TGTGCCAGCAGTTACGGGGACAGCTCTGGGGCCAACGGCCTGACTTTC.

This clone showed up just once. Other DNA sequences in this specimen translate into the identical CDR3. CDR3 nucleotides: TGTGCCAGTAGTATAGGGACATTCTACGAGCAGTACTTC. It encodes CASSIGTFYEQYF. The rearrangement joins TRBV19 to TRBJ2-7, with D maybe TRBD1 (5 bases). The V and J ends lost 1 base and 3 bases respectively, with 7 bases between them. This CDR3 region has 13 residues. Germline V CDR1 and CDR2: LNHDA, SQIVND (reference sequence).

The V gene is TRBV29-1, the J gene TRBJ2-5; the match to TRBD2 covers 7 bases. The CDR3 consists of 12 residues. V dropped 7 bases and J dropped 3; count of bases not matched to a gene: 5. Germline V gene lookup returns CDR1 SQVTM and CDR2 ANQGSEA. CDR3 amino acids: CSGVSGEETQYF. DNA for the CDR3: TGCAGCGGGGTCAGCGGGGAAGAGACCCAGTACTTC.

This clone was recorded only once. The genes are TRBV5-6 and TRBJ2-7; the match to TRBD1 covers 7 bases. V was clipped by 0 bases and J by 2 bases; unmatched bases: 11. Germline lookup yields CDR1 SGHDT and CDR2 YYEEEE. The CDR3 runs 17 residues. The CDR3 DNA follows: TGTGCCAGCAGCTTGGGCCTTGGAACAGGGGTAACCTACGAGCAGTACTTC. Amino acid sequence: CASSLGLGTGVTYEQYF.